This is a list of T cell receptor beta chains from one sample in a study of blood T cell repertoires in COVID-19. Clones were read by immunoSEQ multiplex PCR, and TCRdb kept only the in-frame ones, dropping some. The sample holds approximately 300,000 clones, roughly 91% seen once. The sample taken for sequencing was peripheral blood. These receptors all come from a middle-aged man with acute or convalescent COVID-19. CDR3s include the opening cysteine and the closing phenylalanine or tryptophan. D genes are given only for firm matches. Where a row states a size, it is once, few, many or the class of an expanded clone; other rows omit it.

TRBJ2-3 - TRBV5-6 - TGTGCCAGCAGCCTACGTTATCGGAGATGGGATACGCAGTATTTT CASSLRYRRWDTQYF
TRBJ2-4 - TRBV7-3 - TGTGCCAGCAGCTCCTCCGGGACACAAAACATTCAGTACTTC CASSSSGTQNIQYF
TRBJ1-1 - TRBV6-5 - TGTGCCAGCACCCCACGAACCGATCGGAGGACTGAAGCTTTCTTT CASTPRTDRRTEAFF
TRBJ2-3 TRBD2 TRBV30 - TGTGCCTGGACTAGCGGGGGCCGCACAGATACGCAGTATTTT CAWTSGGRTDTQYF
TRBJ2-1 - TRBV29-1 - TGCAGGGGGGGGACAGGATTTGACAATGAGCAGTTCTTC CRGGTGFDNEQFF
TRBJ2-7 TRBD1 TRBV29-1 - TGCAGCGTCTCTTTGACAGGGGAAGCAACCGAGCAGTACTTC CSVSLTGEATEQYF
TRBJ1-1 - TRBV10-1 - TGCGCCAGCAGCAGGGACATGAACACTGAAGCTTTCTTT CASSRDMNTEAFF
TRBJ1-3 - TRBV12-5 - TGTGCTAGTGGTTCCCCTAACTCTGGAAACACCATATATTTT CASGSPNSGNTIYF
TRBJ1-1 - TRBV5-6 - TGTGCCAGCAGCTTGCAGGGGAGGAACACTGAAGCTTTCTTT CASSLQGRNTEAFF
TRBJ1-1 - TRBV3-1/TRBV3-2 few TGTGCCAGCAGCCCGTTGGACAGGAACACTGAAGCTTTCTTT CASSPLDRNTEAFF
TRBJ2-2 TRBD1 TRBV24-1 - TGTGCCACCGGGCCACAGGGGACGGGCGGGGAGCTGTTTTTT CATGPQGTGGELFF
TRBJ1-1 - TRBV5-4 - TGTGCCAGCAGCCCAAGAGGAGGGATGTACACTGAAGCTTTCTTT CASSPRGGMYTEAFF
TRBJ1-6 - TRBV5-6 - TGTGCCAGCAGCTTGGGGACCGGGACTACGGCCTATAATTCACCCCTCCACTTT CASSLGTGTTAYNSPLHF
TRBJ1-2 TRBD1 TRBV10-3 - TGTGCCATCAGCGACCACGGGACAGCTTTCTATGGCTACACCTTC CAISDHGTAFYGYTF
TRBJ1-4 TRBD1 TRBV28 few TGTGCCAGCAGTTCCTCAGGACAGGGTGAAGAAAAACTGTTTTTT CASSSSGQGEEKLFF
TRBJ1-5 - TRBV3-1/TRBV3-2 few TGTGCCAGCAGCCAAGATCTGGTAGAAAATCAGCCCCAGCATTTT CASSQDLVENQPQHF
TRBJ1-1 - TRBV7-9 - TGTGCCAGCAGCCGCGCCGAATCGAACACTGAAGCTTTCTTT CASSRAESNTEAFF
TRBJ2-7 - TRBV5-1 - TGCGCCAGCAGGTATGCCGGCTCCTACGAGCAGTACTTC CASRYAGSYEQYF
TRBJ2-1 - TRBV11-3 - TGTGCCAGCAGCTTATCTGGGAGACGAAATGAGCAGTTCTTC CASSLSGRRNEQFF
TRBJ2-1 TRBD2 TRBV7-9 once TGTGCCAGCAGCTTCTCTGGACTAGATATAGGTGAGCAGTTCTTC CASSFSGLDIGEQFF
TRBJ1-5 TRBD1 TRBV7-8 - TGTGCCAGCAGCTCCCAGGGGGACAGGGGAGACCAGCCCCAGCATTTT CASSSQGDRGDQPQHF
TRBJ2-1 TRBD2 TRBV6-1 - TGTGCCAGCAGTGAAGCGCGGGGGAACCTTTACAATGAGCAGTTCTTC CASSEARGNLYNEQFF
TRBJ1-1 - TRBV7-2 - TGTGCCAGCAGCTTAGAGGGGGGGAGGGTCGAGGCTTTCTTT CASSLEGGRVEAFF
TRBJ2-7 - TRBV2 - TGTGCCAGCAATGACAGGAGGATGGCCTACGAGCAGTACTTC CASNDRRMAYEQYF
TRBJ2-7 TRBD1 TRBV19 - TGTGCCAGTAGTATAGAGGACAGGGGTTGGAACGAGCAGTACTTC CASSIEDRGWNEQYF
TRBJ1-5 - TRBV24-1 - TGTGCCACCAGTGATAACGAGGGTGGCAATCAGCCCCAGCATTTT CATSDNEGGNQPQHF
TRBJ1-5 - TRBV2 - TGTGCCAGCCACAGGGCCAATCAGCCCCAGCATTTT CASHRANQPQHF
TRBJ1-2 - TRBV24-1 - TGTGCCACCAGTGATTCCTTGACAGGCTTTGGCTACACCTTC CATSDSLTGFGYTF
TRBJ1-3 TRBD1 TRBV7-2 - TGTGCCAGCAGCTTACGGACAGGGTTTGTTGGAAACACCATATATTTT CASSLRTGFVGNTIYF
TRBJ1-2 - TRBV12-5 - TGTGCTAGTGGTTTGGTACAGAGAAGCTATGGCTACACCTTC CASGLVQRSYGYTF
TRBJ2-1 TRBD1 TRBV30 - TGTGGGATGGAGACAGGGCGAGATGAGCAGTTCTTC CGMETGRDEQFF
TRBJ2-3 - TRBV3-1/TRBV3-2 - TGTGCCAGCAGCCCATACGGGACTCACACAGATACGCAGTATTTT CASSPYGTHTDTQYF
TRBJ1-1 - TRBV14 - TGTGCCAGCAGCTTGAGCGGAGGGGACACTGAAGCTTTCTTT CASSLSGGDTEAFF
TRBJ1-4 TRBD1 TRBV11-2 - TGTGCCAGCAGCTTAGGTACAGGGGATGAAAAACTGTTTTTT CASSLGTGDEKLFF
TRBJ2-7 - TRBV10-3 - TGTGCCATCGGGTCGACGGGTCCCTACGAGCAGTACTTC CAIGSTGPYEQYF
TRBJ1-6 TRBD1 TRBV14 - TGTGCCAGCAGCCAACGGGACAGTCACTATAATTCACCCCTCCACTTT CASSQRDSHYNSPLHF
TRBJ1-1 - TRBV7-9 - TGTGCCAGCAGCTTAGGGGGAGGTTGGAACACTGAAGCTTTCTTT CASSLGGGWNTEAFF
TRBJ1-2 TRBD1 TRBV5-4 - TGTGCCAGCAGCTTGCCTGAAGGGGGCCACTATGGCTACACCTTC CASSLPEGGHYGYTF
TRBJ2-1 - TRBV7-2 - TGTGCCAGCAGCTCAAAGTCGGGATCCTACAATGAGCAGTTCTTC CASSSKSGSYNEQFF
TRBJ1-1 - TRBV6-5 - TGTGCCGGTCGCGGGGGCCTGAACACTGAAGCTTTCTTT CAGRGGLNTEAFF
TRBJ2-7 - TRBV6-6 once TGTGCCAGCAGTTACGGGGAGGTTCGGGGCGAGCAGTACTTC CASSYGEVRGEQYF
TRBJ1-5 - TRBV12-3/TRBV12-4 few TGTGCCAGCAGTTTGGCAGGGGCTCAGCCCCAGCATTTT CASSLAGAQPQHF
TRBJ1-3 - TRBV6-6 - TGTGCCAGCAGAGGTACGACAGGTAGCTCTGGAAACACCATATATTTT CASRGTTGSSGNTIYF
TRBJ2-7 - TRBV5-6 - TGTGCCAGCTCCACTTCCGGGATCTACGAGCAGTACTTC CASSTSGIYEQYF
TRBJ2-1 - TRBV9 - TGTGCCAGCAGCGTCCACAGGAGACCCTTCAATGAGCAGTTCTTC CASSVHRRPFNEQFF
TRBJ2-4 TRBD2 TRBV19 - TGTGCCAGTAGTCCAAGCGGGGGGGCGAATCTCTGGACGAACATTCAGTACTTC CASSPSGGANLWTNIQYF
TRBJ2-2 - TRBV10-3 - TGTGCCATCAAATCGGCAGAAAGGGGTGGTACCGGGGAGCTGTTTTTT CAIKSAERGGTGELFF
TRBJ2-1 TRBD2 TRBV2 - TGTGCCAGCAGTGTCAGGGTACGGGGGGGCCTGGGGAATGAGCAGTTCTTC CASSVRVRGGLGNEQFF
TRBJ2-2 - TRBV28 - TGTGCCAGCAGTTTATCCGTCACCGGGGAGCTGTTTTTT CASSLSVTGELFF
TRBJ2-7 - TRBV2 - TGTGCCAGCACCAGTACAGGGTTCGGCGAGCAGTACTTC CASTSTGFGEQYF
TRBJ1-3 - TRBV6-5 - TGTGCCGGTGGACAGCTCTCTGGAAACACCATATATTTT CAGGQLSGNTIYF
TRBJ2-1 - TRBV24-1 - TGTGCCACCAGTGATTCAAGGACTCACAATGAGCAGTTCTTC CATSDSRTHNEQFF
TRBJ1-2 - TRBV4-1 - TGCGCCAGCAGCCAAGACCCGGACAGAGGGCTAGGCTACACCTTC CASSQDPDRGLGYTF
TRBJ1-6 TRBD1 TRBV9 - TGTGCCAGCAGCGTAGGGCAGGGGGGTTCACCCCTCCACTTT CASSVGQGGSPLHF
TRBJ1-3 - TRBV11-3 - TGTGCCAGCAGCCGCGGACAGCCGAACTCTGGAAACACCATATATTTT CASSRGQPNSGNTIYF
TRBJ2-7 - TRBV4-1 - TGCGCCAGCAGCCAAGACCCCCGCCCACCTACCTACGAGCAGTACTTC CASSQDPRPPTYEQYF
TRBJ1-4 - TRBV18 - TGTGCCAGCTCACCACGGGTCTCCTCAGGGGATGAAAAACTGTTTTTT CASSPRVSSGDEKLFF
TRBJ1-3 - TRBV27 once TGTGCCAGCAGTTTAAATTTTGCAGGGACTGGAAACACCATATATTTT CASSLNFAGTGNTIYF
TRBJ2-7 - TRBV18 - TGTGCCAGCTCACCACCCTCGGAAGACAAGCAGTACTTC CASSPPSEDKQYF
TRBJ1-2 TRBD1 TRBV24-1 - TGTGCCACCAGTGACCAGGGACAGGGCAGTGCGGGCTACACCTTC CATSDQGQGSAGYTF